Listed below are T cell receptor beta chains from one sample, sequenced in a study of neurological immune-mediated disorders. TCRdb reanalysed the 5' RACE reads using MiXCR and keeps one entry per CDR3 protein. This table holds under 80,000 distinct CDR3 sequences, around 9.9% found once. Sequenced: PBMCs. All receptors derive from a man in his fifties or sixties in good health. Each CDR3 is given with its conserved first and last residue. D genes are given only for firm matches. Rows give clone size only sometimes, using once, few, many, or a class for an expanded clone.

J: TRBJ2-7; D: NA; V: TRBV6-5; size: many; CDR3: CASSPGEFSGTFSYEQYF; DNA: TGTGCCAGCAGTCCCGGGGAGTTTAGTGGGACTTTCTCCTACGAGCAGTACTTC
J: TRBJ1-4; D: NA; V: TRBV12-3/TRBV12-4; size: many; CDR3: CASSYGRRVEKLFF; DNA: TGTGCCAGCAGCTACGGGCGCCGCGTTGAAAAACTGTTTTTT
J: TRBJ2-1; D: TRBD2; V: TRBV20-1; size: many; CDR3: CSASGGAGNEQFF; DNA: TGCAGTGCTAGCGGGGGGGCGGGTAATGAGCAGTTCTTC
J: TRBJ2-7; D: TRBD1; V: TRBV6-5; size: many; CDR3: CASSYSSGQGVTEQYF; DNA: TGTGCCAGCAGTTACTCGTCGGGACAGGGGGTGACCGAGCAGTACTTC
J: TRBJ1-5; D: NA; V: TRBV7-8; size: many; CDR3: CASSLASGGWGQPQHF; DNA: TGTGCCAGCAGCTTAGCCTCGGGGGGCTGGGGTCAGCCCCAGCATTTT
J: TRBJ2-1; D: TRBD2; V: TRBV20-1; size: NA; CDR3: CTARDRTSGFNEQFF; DNA: TGCACTGCTAGAGATAGGACTAGCGGGTTCAATGAGCAGTTCTTC
J: TRBJ2-6; D: NA; V: TRBV6-2/TRBV6-3; size: many; CDR3: CASNPARSGANVLTF; DNA: TGTGCCAGCAACCCAGCGCGCTCTGGGGCCAACGTCCTGACTTTC
J: TRBJ2-2; D: TRBD1; V: TRBV12-3/TRBV12-4; size: many; CDR3: CASSLAGTGGTGELFF; DNA: TGTGCCAGCAGTTTAGCGGGGACAGGGGGCACCGGGGAGCTGTTTTTT
J: TRBJ2-1; D: TRBD1; V: TRBV5-5; size: many; CDR3: CASSLLGQDYNEQFF; DNA: TGTGCCAGCAGCTTGTTGGGACAGGATTACAATGAGCAGTTCTTC
J: TRBJ2-5; D: TRBD1; V: TRBV5-1; size: many; CDR3: CASSSLQGVFRETQYF; DNA: TGCGCCAGCAGCTCCCTCCAGGGGGTGTTCCGAGAGACCCAGTACTTC
J: TRBJ1-2; D: NA; V: TRBV5-1; size: many; CDR3: CASSLAQGGGYTF; DNA: TGCGCCAGCAGCTTGGCGCAGGGCGGCGGCTACACCTTC
J: TRBJ2-7; D: NA; V: TRBV19; size: many; CDR3: CASSIGGSYEQYF; DNA: TGTGCCAGTAGTATTGGCGGATCCTACGAGCAGTACTTC
J: TRBJ2-1; D: NA; V: TRBV5-5; size: few; CDR3: CASSLSGQAPWDEQFF; DNA: TGTGCCAGCAGCTTGAGTGGCCAGGCACCCTGGGATGAGCAGTTCTTC
J: TRBJ2-7; D: NA; V: TRBV29-1; size: many; CDR3: CSVGTKSYEQYF; DNA: TGCAGCGTTGGCACGAAGTCCTACGAGCAGTACTTC
J: TRBJ1-4; D: NA; V: TRBV7-8; size: few; CDR3: CASGATVDNEKLFF; DNA: TGTGCCAGCGGGGCGACAGTAGATAATGAAAAACTGTTTTTT
J: TRBJ1-2; D: TRBD1; V: TRBV5-5; size: many; CDR3: CASGRDSKYGYTF; DNA: TGTGCCAGCGGCCGGGACAGCAAATATGGCTACACCTTC
J: TRBJ1-6; D: NA; V: TRBV12-3/TRBV12-4; size: many; CDR3: CASTNGQNYNSPLHF; DNA: TGTGCCAGCACCAATGGGCAGAACTATAATTCACCCCTCCACTTT
J: TRBJ1-5; D: NA; V: TRBV11-2; size: NA; CDR3: CASSLDWVSGNQPQHF; DNA: TGTGCCAGCAGCTTAGATTGGGTATCGGGGAATCAGCCCCAGCATTTT
J: TRBJ1-2; D: TRBD1; V: TRBV20-1; size: many; CDR3: CSASPPSGTGAARHGYTF; DNA: TGCAGTGCTAGTCCCCCTTCCGGGACAGGGGCCGCAAGGCACGGCTACACCTTC
J: TRBJ1-4; D: NA; V: TRBV10-3; size: NA; CDR3: CAISDRQADLLF; DNA: TGTGCCATCAGTGATAGACAGGCGGACTTGCTTTTT
J: TRBJ1-5; D: NA; V: TRBV12-3/TRBV12-4; size: NA; CDR3: CASSQNVLNNQPQHF; DNA: TGTGCCAGCAGTCAGAACGTTCTAAATAATCAGCCCCAGCATTTT
J: TRBJ1-2; D: NA; V: TRBV19; size: many; CDR3: CASSMVYGYTF; DNA: TGTGCCAGTAGTATGGTCTATGGCTACACCTTC
J: TRBJ1-1; D: NA; V: TRBV7-2; size: many; CDR3: CASSSRVMNTEAFF; DNA: TGTGCCAGCAGCTCCCGTGTCATGAACACTGAAGCTTTCTTT
J: TRBJ2-2; D: NA; V: TRBV20-1; size: many; CDR3: CSAPSANTGELFF; DNA: TGCAGTGCGCCGTCTGCGAACACCGGGGAGCTGTTTTTT
J: TRBJ2-3; D: TRBD2; V: TRBV20-1; size: many; CDR3: CSASQRGDHTQYF; DNA: TGCAGTGCTTCGCAGCGGGGGGACCATACGCAGTATTTT
J: TRBJ2-7; D: TRBD1; V: TRBV6-2/TRBV6-3; size: many; CDR3: CASISDRGPYEQYF; DNA: TGTGCCAGCATTTCCGACAGGGGCCCCTACGAGCAGTACTTC
J: TRBJ1-1; D: TRBD1; V: TRBV27; size: NA; CDR3: CASWDRGEAFF; DNA: TGTGCCAGTTGGGACAGAGGAGAAGCTTTCTTT
J: TRBJ2-1; D: TRBD1; V: TRBV6-1; size: few; CDR3: CASSDGDRGLDEQFF; DNA: TGTGCCAGCAGTGATGGTGACAGGGGGCTCGATGAGCAGTTCTTC
J: TRBJ2-3; D: TRBD2; V: TRBV14; size: many; CDR3: CASSQGGRATDTQYF; DNA: TGTGCCAGCAGCCAAGGCGGGAGGGCCACAGATACGCAGTATTTT
J: TRBJ1-1; D: NA; V: TRBV12-3/TRBV12-4; size: many; CDR3: CASRGAVGAFF; DNA: TGTGCCAGTAGGGGGGCGGTCGGAGCTTTCTTT
J: TRBJ1-5; D: NA; V: TRBV3-1; size: many; CDR3: CASSQVGNNQPQHF; DNA: TGTGCCAGCAGCCAAGTAGGGAACAATCAGCCCCAGCATTTT
J: TRBJ2-7; D: NA; V: TRBV6-1; size: many; CDR3: CASSDGGNTYEQYF; DNA: TGTGCCAGCAGTGATGGAGGGAACACCTACGAGCAGTACTTC
J: TRBJ2-7; D: TRBD1; V: TRBV6-5; size: few; CDR3: CASSRPEQGAKTYEQYF; DNA: TGTGCCAGCAGCAGACCTGAACAGGGGGCTAAAACCTACGAGCAGTACTTC
J: TRBJ1-1; D: NA; V: TRBV27; size: many; CDR3: CASSFSVVTEAFF; DNA: TGTGCCAGCAGCTTTTCGGTTGTTACTGAAGCTTTCTTT
J: TRBJ1-3; D: NA; V: TRBV29-1; size: many; CDR3: CSVSEGAGNTIYF; DNA: TGCAGCGTTTCGGAGGGCGCTGGAAACACCATATATTTT
J: TRBJ2-3; D: NA; V: TRBV27; size: many; CDR3: CASRGYGGTDTQYF; DNA: TGTGCCAGCCGGGGGTACGGAGGCACAGATACGCAGTATTTT
J: TRBJ2-7; D: TRBD2; V: TRBV6-2/TRBV6-3; size: NA; CDR3: CVNSPRLAGGPYEQYF; DNA: TGTGTCAACAGCCCACGACTAGCGGGAGGCCCCTACGAGCAGTACTTC